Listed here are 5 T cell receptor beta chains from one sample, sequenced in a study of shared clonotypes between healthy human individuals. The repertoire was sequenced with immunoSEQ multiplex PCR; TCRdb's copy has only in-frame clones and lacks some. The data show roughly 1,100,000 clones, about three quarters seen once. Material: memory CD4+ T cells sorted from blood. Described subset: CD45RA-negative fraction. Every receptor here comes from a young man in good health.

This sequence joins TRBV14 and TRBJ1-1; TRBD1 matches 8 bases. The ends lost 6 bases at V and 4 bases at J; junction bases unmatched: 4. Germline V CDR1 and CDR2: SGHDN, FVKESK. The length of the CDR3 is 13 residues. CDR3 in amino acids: CASRPGGRTEAFF. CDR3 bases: TGTGCCAGCAGACCAGGGGGCCGCACTGAAGCTTTCTTT.

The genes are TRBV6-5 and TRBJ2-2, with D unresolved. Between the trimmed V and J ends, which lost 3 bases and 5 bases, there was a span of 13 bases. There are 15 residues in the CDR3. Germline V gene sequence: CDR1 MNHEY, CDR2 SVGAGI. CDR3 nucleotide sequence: TGTGCCAGCAGTTATAGTACTGTGAGGACCGGGGAGCTGTTTTTT. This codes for CASSYSTVRTGELFF.

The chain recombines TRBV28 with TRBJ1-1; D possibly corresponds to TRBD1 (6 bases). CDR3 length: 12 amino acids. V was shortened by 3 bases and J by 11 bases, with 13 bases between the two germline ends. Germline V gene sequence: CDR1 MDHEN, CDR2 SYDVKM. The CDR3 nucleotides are TGTGCCAGCAGTTTCGACCAGGGGCGCGCTTTCTTT. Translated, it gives CASSFDQGRAFF. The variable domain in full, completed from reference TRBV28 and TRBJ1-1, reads DVKVTQSSRYLVKRTGEKVFLECVQDMDHENMFWYRQDPGLGLRLIYFSYDVKMKEKGDIPEGYSVSREKKERFSLILESASTNQTSMYLCASSFDQGRAFFGQGTRLTVV.

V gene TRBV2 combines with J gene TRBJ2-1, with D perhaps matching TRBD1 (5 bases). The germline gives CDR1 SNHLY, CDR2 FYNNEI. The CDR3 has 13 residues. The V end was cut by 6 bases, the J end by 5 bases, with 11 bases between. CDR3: CASSPGRDNEQFF. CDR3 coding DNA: TGTGCCAGCAGCCCAGGGCGTGACAATGAGCAGTTCTTC.

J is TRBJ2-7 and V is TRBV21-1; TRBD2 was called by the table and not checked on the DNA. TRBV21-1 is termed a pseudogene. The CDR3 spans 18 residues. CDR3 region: CASSGGTSGVPKDGEQYF. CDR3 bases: TGTGCCAGCAGCGGGGGGACTAGCGGGGTTCCCAAAGACGGTGAGCAGTACTTC.